This T cell receptor beta chain was found in a study of vaccination and CD4 T cells after COVID-19. Study as a whole: Across the group, participants received two doses of either BNT162b2 or mRNA-1273 vaccine. General study results and limits: Convalescent patients showed a median 86.3% of reactive clones that were seen only post-vaccination.

The germline gives CDR1 LNHDA, CDR2 SQIVND (reference sequence). The junction had 4 bases not matched to a gene; V was cut back by 5 bases and J by 3 bases. The CDR3 is made up of 13 amino acids. The treatment denotes: roughly ten-day PBMC culture with coronavirus spike peptide pools or control peptides (ViraFEST assay). It was with roughly 9.7 IU/ml IL-2 and roughly 10 ug/ml peptide pools that two million PBMCs per well were cultured. Once obtained from cultured CD4+ T cells, the DNA was sequenced using the Oncomine TCR Beta short-read assay. The genomic DNA was obtained from cultured CD4+ T cells by extraction with the QIAamp micro DNA kit. TCRdb recomputed calls from the PCR reads with MiXCR, one row per CDR3 protein. This table holds more than 9,500 distinct CDR3 sequences, about 48% found once. Turning to this clonotype: Antigen specificity is unknown.

The chain couples TRBV19 to TRBJ2-7; the match to TRBD1 covers 7 bases. This clonotype was obtained from a human donor with COVID-19. Here the sequenced sample was cultured CD4+ T cells from blood, taken after SARS-CoV-2 vaccination. CDR3: CASSFRGRYEQYF. CDR3 in DNA: TGTGCCAGTAGTTTTAGGGGGCGCTACGAGCAGTACTTC.